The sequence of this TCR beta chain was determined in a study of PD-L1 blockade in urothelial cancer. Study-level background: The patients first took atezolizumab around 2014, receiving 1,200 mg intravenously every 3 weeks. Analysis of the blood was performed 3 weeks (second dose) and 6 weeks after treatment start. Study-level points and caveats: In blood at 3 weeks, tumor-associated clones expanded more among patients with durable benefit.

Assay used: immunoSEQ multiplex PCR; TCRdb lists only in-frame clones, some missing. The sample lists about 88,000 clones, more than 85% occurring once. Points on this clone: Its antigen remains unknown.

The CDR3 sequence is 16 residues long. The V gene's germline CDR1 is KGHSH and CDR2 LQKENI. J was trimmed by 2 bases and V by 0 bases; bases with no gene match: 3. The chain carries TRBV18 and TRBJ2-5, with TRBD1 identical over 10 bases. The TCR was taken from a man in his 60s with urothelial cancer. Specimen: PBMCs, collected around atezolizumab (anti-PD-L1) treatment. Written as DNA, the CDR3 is TGTGCCAGCTCACCACCTAGGGGACAGGGGCAAGAGACCCAGTACTTC. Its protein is CASSPPRGQGQETQYF.